The 31 T cell receptor beta chains below all came from one sample that was sequenced in a study of tumor-infiltrating lymphocytes in primary liver carcinoma. TCR beta cDNA was reverse-transcribed from about 500 ng of total RNA. The reaction used a constant-region primer and ProtoScript II reverse transcriptase. What produced the TCR beta libraries was three nested multiplex PCR rounds using slightly modified ARM-PCR. The opening two PCR rounds, nine to eleven cycles each, paired TRBV1-TRBV30 forward primers with a C-beta reverse primer. TCRdb re-derived calls from the multiplex PCR reads in MiXCR, one entry per CDR3 protein. The table lists fewer than 350,000 distinct CDR3 sequences, 60% to 80% of them singletons. It was unsorted whole blood that yielded blood RNA, and germline DNA was also extracted. Sequenced: peripheral blood. The receptors were sampled from a man aged 40-55 years with primary liver carcinoma and hepatitis B virus infection.

V and J are TRBV5-1 and TRBJ2-1; D might be TRBD2 (6 bases). This CDR3 has 13 residues. V was pared by 2 bases and J by 7 bases, with 10 bases between. Germline CDR1 is SGHRS and CDR2 is YFSETQ. In DNA, the CDR3 is TGCGCCAGCAGCTTAATAGCGGAGAATGAGCAGTTCTTC. Its translation is CASSLIAENEQFF.

The CDR3 reads CARGPAGPWETQYF. CDR3 DNA sequence: TGTGCCAGAGGACCAGCGGGTCCATGGGAGACCCAGTACTTC. The V call is TRBV6-2 or TRBV6-3, the J call TRBJ2-5, with D possibly matching TRBD2 (6 bases). Between the trimmed V and J ends, which lost 9 bases and 5 bases, there was a span of 19 bases. This CDR3 comprises 14 residues. The germline CDR1 and CDR2 sequences are MNHEY and SVGEGT.

This clonotype was found a few times. The chain is built from TRBV13 and TRBJ2-3, with D unresolved. V was trimmed by 4 bases and J by 2 bases, leaving 10 bases between them. CDR1 is PRHDT and CDR2 is FYEKMQ in the germline V gene (reference sequence). The CDR3 extends over 14 amino acids. The CDR3 nucleotides are TGTGCCAGCAGCTCGCTCGGGCACACAGATACGCAGTATTTT. This codes for CASSSLGHTDTQYF.

In regard to this clonotype: A much larger clone differs by one base, so this may be a read error. V usage is TRBV12-3 or TRBV12-4 and J usage is TRBJ2-1; 8 nucleotides line up with TRBD2. Trimming removed 3 bases from V and 11 bases from J; junction bases left unmatched: 9. The CDR3 runs 14 residues. CDR3 bases: TGTGCCAGCAGTTTGGGGACTAGGGGACCAAAGCAGTTCTTC. This encodes CASSLGTRGPKQFF.

On this clonotype itself: The junction shows a germline mismatch at one end, possibly a read error. The chain combines TRBV11-2 with TRBJ2-1; TRBD2 aligns across 11 bases. Germline CDR1 SGHAT, CDR2 FQNNGV. The CDR3 has 14 amino acids. The chain's CDR3 is CASSTSGSSNEEFF. DNA for the CDR3: TGTGCCAGCAGCACTAGCGGGAGTAGCAATGAGGAGTTTTTC.

This clonotype was counted ten times or more. The rearrangement uses TRBV12-3 or TRBV12-4 and TRBJ2-1; TRBD2 matches 7 bases. The trim removed 7 bases at V and 1 base at J, leaving 4 bases unmatched. The CDR3 is made up of 14 amino acids. CDR3 amino acids: CASTLGGSYNEQFF. The CDR3 region has the DNA TGTGCCAGCACCTTGGGGGGGTCCTACAATGAGCAGTTCTTC.

The genes are TRBV6-5 and TRBJ2-2; D might be TRBD2 (5 bases). Per the germline V gene, CDR1 is MNHEY and CDR2 is SVGAGI. The CDR3 is 12 amino acids. The V gene lost 6 bases and the J gene lost 12 bases, with 14 bases spanning the gap. This CDR3 is CASRDLSGKLFF. CDR3 sequence (DNA): TGTGCCAGCAGGGACTTATCTGGGAAGCTGTTTTTT.

The chain combines TRBV10-2 with TRBJ1-1; no clear D. Germline values: CDR1 WSHSY, CDR2 SAAADI. V lost 10 bases, J lost 6 bases, and 15 bases lay in between. The CDR3 spans 12 residues. The CDR3 nucleotides are TGCGCCACCGTCACAGAAGGTTCTGAAGCTTTCTTT. Protein: CATVTEGSEAFF.

This chain uses TRBV4-3 with TRBJ2-7; 9 nucleotides agree with TRBD1. CDR3 length: 17 residues. V shed 6 bases and J 1 base; nucleotides not matched to a gene: 13. In germline, CDR1 is LGHNA, CDR2 YSLEER. CDR3: CASSLSLPGQGSYEQYF. In nucleotides, the CDR3 is TGCGCCAGCAGTCTTTCACTCCCGGGACAGGGTTCCTACGAGCAGTACTTC.

This clonotype was picked up one time. Without the conserved terminal phenylalanine or tryptophan, this CDR3 likely stems from a read error. The chain recombines TRBV12-5 with TRBJ2-1; D ambiguous. Germline V gene lookup returns CDR1 LGHNT and CDR2 FRNRAP. This CDR3 is built from 12 residues. The CDR3 DNA follows: TGTGTTAGTGGTTTGGTAGACGATGAGCAGTTCTAC. Translated: CVSGLVDDEQFY.

The genes are TRBV11-2 and TRBJ1-1; no reliable D call. CDR1 and CDR2 (germline): SGHAT, FQNNGV. Trimming left V 3 bases short and J 5 bases short, with 7 bases between. The CDR3 totals 12 residues. In nucleotides, the CDR3 is TGTGCCAGCAGCTTGAACACTACTGAAGCTTTCTTT. Its translation: CASSLNTTEAFF.

Points on this clonotype: One junction end does not reproduce the germline sequence, and a read error may be involved. The chain has TRBV11-2 and TRBJ2-7; no clear D. Germline-derived CDR1 and CDR2 are SGHAT and FQNNGV. This CDR3 contains 12 residues. The CDR3 DNA is TGTGCCTGCAGTTGGTACTCCTACGAGCAGTACTTC. Translating it yields CACSWYSYEQYF.

The CDR3 region has the DNA TGTGCCAGCTGTGATTCGAGACAACGTTCTGGAAACACCATATATTTT. Protein product: CASCDSRQRSGNTIYF. The V gene is TRBV6-2 or TRBV6-3, the J gene TRBJ1-3, with D hard to call. Trimming removed 8 bases at V and 1 base at J, with 18 bases between. The CDR3 is 16 residues long. CDR1 and CDR2 from the germline V gene are MNHEY and SVGEGT.

The table lists this clonotype with many counts. J is TRBJ1-3 and V is TRBV12-3 or TRBV12-4; D not certain. V was cut by 5 bases and J by 0 bases, with 14 bases left in between. The CDR3 covers 16 residues. The CDR3 region is CASSPVQASSGNTIYF. CDR3 sequence (DNA): TGTGCCAGCAGTCCTGTCCAGGCCTCCTCTGGAAACACCATATATTTT.

Points on this clonotype: A much larger clone differs from this one at a single base, so this may be a read error. The chain employs TRBV6-6 and TRBJ1-1; tentative D call: TRBD1 (6 bases). Germline CDR1 reads MNHNY; CDR2 reads SVGAGI (reference sequence). The CDR3 runs to 13 residues. CDR3 DNA sequence: TGTGCCAGCAGTGCTTCGGGGGGCACTGAAGCTTCCTTT. This codes for CASSASGGTEASF.

This clonotype was seen many times. This chain connects TRBV12-3 or TRBV12-4 to TRBJ2-1, with D perhaps matching TRBD1 (5 bases). CDR3 length: 13 amino acids. The germline V and J ends were trimmed by 2 bases and 7 bases, with 9 bases remaining between them. Here the CDR3 reads CASSLLQGNEQFF. CDR3 coding DNA: TGTGCCAGCAGTTTACTCCAGGGTAATGAGCAGTTCTTC.

Of note for this clonotype: This clone may be a read error of a much larger clone one base away. The chain recombines TRBV5-4 with TRBJ2-5, with D hard to call. CDR1 and CDR2 (germline): SGHNT, YYREEE (reference sequence). This CDR3 comprises 15 residues. The CDR3 is CASSLSGDLYEIQYF. DNA of the CDR3: TGTGCCAGCAGCTTGTCTGGGGATTTGTACGAGATCCAGTACTTC. Drawing the rest from reference TRBV5-4 and TRBJ2-5, the complete variable domain is ETGVTQSPTHLIKTRGQQVTLRCSSQSGHNTVSWYQQALGQGPQFIFQYYREEENGRGNFPPRFSGLQFPNYSSELNVNALELDDSALYLCASSLSGDLYEIQYFGPGTRLLVL.

Points on this clonotype: A read error may be the cause here, since a much bigger clone is one base away. The chain combines TRBV29-1 with TRBJ2-1, with D hard to call. Trimming left V 4 bases short and J 7 bases short, with 11 bases between. Germline values: CDR1 SQVTM, CDR2 ANQGSEA. This CDR3 is 12 amino acids long. The CDR3 coding sequence is TGCAGCGTTGCTAATATGGGGAATGAGCAGTTCTTC. Its protein is CSVANMGNEQFF.

The J gene is TRBJ2-3, the V gene TRBV2, with D unclear. This CDR3 spans 12 amino acids. Between the trimmed V and J ends, which lost 4 bases and 6 bases, there was a span of 8 bases. Germline CDR1 SNHLY, CDR2 FYNNEI. CDR3 in DNA: TGTGCCAGCAGTGCAAGTGGGGATACGCAGTATTTT. This codes for CASSASGDTQYF.

On this clonotype: The junction departs from germline at one end; a sequencing error may be responsible. The chain combines TRBV11-1 with TRBJ2-7, with 8 bases fitting TRBD1. Germline V lookup: CDR1 SGHAT, CDR2 FQDESV (reference sequence). This CDR3 has 15 amino acids. In nucleotides, the CDR3 is TGTGCCAGTAGCTCGCTTCCAGGGGGCGCTTACGGGCAGTACTTC. Its protein product is CASSSLPGGAYGQYF. Full variable domain (rest looked up from reference TRBV11-1 and TRBJ2-7): EAEVAQSPRYKITEKSQAVAFWCDPISGHATLYWYRQILGQGPELLVQFQDESVVDDSQLPKDRFSAERLKGVDSTLKIQPAELGDSAMYLCASSSLPGGAYGQYFGPGTRLTVT.

For this clonotype: A single base separates this from a much larger clone, so it may be a read error. Because the CDR3 is missing its conserved closing phenylalanine or tryptophan, this is likely a read error. The V gene is TRBV11-2, the J gene TRBJ1-1; 7 bases match TRBD1. Germline CDR1 is SGHAT and CDR2 is FQNNGV. The trim removed 5 bases at V and 5 bases at J, leaving 11 bases unmatched. The CDR3 sequence is 15 residues long. Here the CDR3 reads CASSPVQGFGTEAFL. The CDR3 region has the DNA TGTGCCAGCAGCCCCGTACAGGGGTTTGGGACTGAAGCTTTCTTA.

To note about this clonotype: The germline gene is not matched at one end of the junction; a read error may be the cause. The CDR3 nucleotides are TGTACCAGCAGTGTGGACACTACGAACACCGGGGAGCTGTTTTTT. It is translated as CTSSVDTTNTGELFF. This chain connects TRBV11-2 to TRBJ2-2; possible D gene TRBD1, 5 bases. This CDR3 has 15 residues. Looked up from germline, CDR1 is SGHAT and CDR2 is FQNNGV.

A word on this clonotype: Its ends do not fully match the called genes, so a read error is possible. As DNA, the CDR3 is TGTGTCTGGAGTCAGGTTCTCACAGATACGCAGTATTTT. Encoded protein: CVWSQVLTDTQYF. The rearrangement links TRBV30 to TRBJ2-3, with D hard to call. The CDR3 is 13 amino acids. CDR1 is GTSNPN and CDR2 is SVGIG in the germline V gene (reference sequence).

This clonotype occurred many times. This chain links TRBV4-1 with TRBJ1-1; the D gene is possibly TRBD1 (6 bases). This CDR3 spans 15 amino acids. Germline assignment: CDR1 MGHRA and CDR2 YSYEKL. Between the trimmed V and J ends, which lost 2 bases and 1 base, there was a span of 11 bases. CDR3 loop: CASSQSSRGNTEAFF. CDR3 DNA: TGCGCCAGCAGCCAATCGTCCAGGGGGAACACTGAAGCTTTCTTT.

To note about this clonotype: With a much larger clone just one base away, this may be a read error. The chain couples TRBV4-2 to TRBJ2-3; D is possibly TRBD1 (6 bases). The CDR3 is 15 amino acids. Looked up from germline, CDR1 is LGHNA and CDR2 is YNFKEQ. The CDR3 sequence: CVSSPVSGERDTQYF. The CDR3, as DNA: TGTGTCAGCAGCCCGGTATCAGGGGAGCGGGATACGCAGTATTTT.

V usage is TRBV28 and J usage is TRBJ1-1, with TRBD1 as a possible D gene (6 bases). Trimming took 7 bases from V and 1 from J, leaving 16 bases between them. Germline CDR1 MDHEN, CDR2 SYDVKM. The CDR3 is made up of 15 amino acids. This CDR3 reads CASKGGAAENTEAFF. The CDR3 coding sequence is TGTGCCAGCAAGGGGGGCGCGGCAGAGAACACTGAAGCTTTCTTT.

In its sample, this clonotype was seen many times. The rearrangement joins TRBV6-2 or TRBV6-3 to TRBJ2-4; D unresolved. This CDR3 is 13 amino acids long. V dropped 2 bases and J dropped 4 bases, with 6 bases sitting between them. Germline V gives CDR1 MNHEY, CDR2 SVGEGT. The CDR3 protein is CASSYMGKNIQYF. Here the CDR3 DNA reads TGTGCCAGCAGTTACATGGGGAAAAACATTCAGTACTTC.

This clonotype has only one observation. This may be a read error: a much more frequent sequence differs by one nucleotide. The chain has TRBV4-3 and TRBJ1-4, with D tentatively TRBD1 (5 bases). The CDR3 sequence is 18 residues long. Germline lookup yields CDR1 LGHNA and CDR2 YSLEER. The CDR3 is CASSQESRGRGTNEKLSF. The CDR3 nucleotides read TGCGCCAGCAGCCAAGAATCACGGGGGAGAGGAACTAATGAAAAACTGTCTTTT.

The chain combines TRBV29-1 with TRBJ2-5; D is unclear. This CDR3 contains 14 residues. CDR1 and CDR2 from the germline V gene are SQVTM and ANQGSEA. CDR3 sequence reads: CGVELPAAQETQYF. CDR3 bases: TGCGGTGTTGAACTCCCAGCCGCCCAAGAGACCCAGTACTTC.

Concerning this clonotype: Since a much larger clone is just one base distant, this may be a read error. The rearrangement links TRBV5-1 to TRBJ1-2; TRBD1 might be the D (5 bases). This CDR3 spans 13 amino acids. Germline values: CDR1 SGHRS, CDR2 YFSETQ. In nucleotides, the CDR3 is TGCGCCAGCAGCCCCGTGACAGACTCTGTTTACATCTTC. This encodes CASSPVTDSVYIF. Looking up the rest from reference TRBV5-1 and TRBJ1-2 gives the full variable domain: KAGVTQTPRYLIKTRGQQVTLSCSPISGHRSVSWYQQTPGQGLQFLFEYFSETQRNKGNFPGRFSGRQFSNSRSEMNVSTLELGDSALYLCASSPVTDSVYIFGSGTRLTVV.

Points on this clonotype: A junction end diverges from the germline sequence, so it may reflect a read error. The chain joins TRBV6-5 to TRBJ1-1; 7 nucleotides match TRBD1. The germline CDR1 and CDR2 sequences are MNHEY and SVGAGI. CDR3 length equals 17 residues. The CDR3 DNA follows: TGTGCCAGCAGTTACTTGGCCGTTGGGACAGCGAACACTGAAGCTCTCTTT. Protein: CASSYLAVGTANTEALF.